The 9 T cell receptor beta chains below come from one sample, sequenced in a study of T cells in Graves' hyperthyroidism and ophthalmopathy. RNA transcripts yielded amplified TCR beta CDR3 regions. The TCR CDR3 first-round RT-PCR relied on the HTBI primer set. TCRdb analysed the multiplex PCR reads with MiXCR anew, one entry per CDR3 protein. Here the sample spans 490,000 or so distinct CDR3 sequences, over 45% being singletons. The sample comprised peripheral blood or thyroid tissue (not recorded which). The source of these receptors is an adult woman with Graves' disease, either hyperthyroidism or ophthalmopathy (not recorded which).

Many counts were recorded for this clonotype. The rearrangement joins TRBV5-1 to TRBJ2-6; no clear D gene. Germline CDR1 reads SGHRS; CDR2 reads YFSETQ. The CDR3 is 15 amino acids. The V and J ends lost 2 bases and 0 bases respectively, with 6 bases between them. The CDR3 spells CASSFGYSGANVLTF. The CDR3 DNA follows: TGCGCCAGCAGCTTTGGTTACTCTGGGGCCAACGTCCTGACTTTC.

This clonotype was seen at least ten times. The gene calls are TRBV2 and TRBJ2-5; D call uncertain. Germline V CDR1 and CDR2: SNHLY, FYNNEI. The CDR3 sequence is 13 residues long. V lost 1 base and J 4 bases, leaving 7 bases between the germline ends. CDR3 in DNA: TGTGCCAGCAGTGAAGGAGTGCGAGAGACCCAGTACTTC. Amino acid sequence: CASSEGVRETQYF.

The chain uses TRBV2 and TRBJ1-2; D gene uncertain. Trimming cost V 5 bases and J 0 bases, with 19 bases left between them. This CDR3 contains 17 residues. Germline CDR1 reads SNHLY; CDR2 reads FYNNEI. The CDR3, as DNA: TGTGCCAGCAGTCTAACTAGGACCGATATCGCTAACTATGGCTACACCTTC. Translating gives CASSLTRTDIANYGYTF.

The gene calls are TRBV7-9 and TRBJ2-3; no clear D. The CDR3 spans 14 residues. The V and J ends lost 2 bases and 4 bases respectively, with 10 bases between them. Germline values: CDR1 SEHNR, CDR2 FQNEAQ (reference sequence). The CDR3 coding sequence is TGTGCCAGCAGCTTAATGAGAGGCGCAGATACGCAGTATTTT. Residues: CASSLMRGADTQYF.

This clonotype was seen many times. The rearrangement links TRBV20-1 to TRBJ1-4; D is ambiguous. The germline V gene encodes CDR1 DFQATT and CDR2 SNEGSKA (reference sequence). Trimming took 6 bases from V and 5 from J, leaving 7 bases between them. The CDR3 loop spans 11 amino acids. For the CDR3, the DNA is TGCAGTGCGATTCTGAATGAAAAACTGTTTTTT. As protein: CSAILNEKLFF.

The V gene is TRBV6-5, the J gene TRBJ2-7; a weak D match, TRBD2 (7 bases). V dropped 8 bases and J dropped 2 bases, with 22 bases sitting between them. The germline V gene has CDR1 MNHEY and CDR2 SVGAGI. This CDR3 comprises 16 residues. CDR3 nucleotide sequence: TGTGCCAGCGAACAAGCGGCGGGGGCCTATGCCTACGAGCAGTACTTC. It encodes CASEQAAGAYAYEQYF.

This clonotype was recorded only once. The V call is TRBV11-2, the J call TRBJ2-7; D is possibly TRBD1 (6 bases). The CDR3 has 15 residues. The germline gives CDR1 SGHAT, CDR2 FQNNGV. V lost 5 bases to trimming and J lost 3 bases, with 17 bases between them. CDR3 in amino acids: CASSTSSGTNYEQYF. The CDR3 DNA is TGTGCCAGCAGCACCTCGTCAGGGACAAACTACGAGCAGTACTTC.

CDR3 DNA: TGTGCCGCAGGGGGGGCACCCCTCCACTTT. Encoded protein: CAAGGAPLHF. The chain joins TRBV10-3 to TRBJ1-6; 7 bases match TRBD1. Trimming at V came to 11 bases and at J to 11 bases, leaving 3 bases not matched to a gene. CDR3 size: 10 residues. Looked up from germline, CDR1 is ENHRY and CDR2 is SYGVKD.

The chain has TRBV2 and TRBJ1-5, with TRBD1 as a possible D gene (6 bases). The CDR3 extends over 15 amino acids. Per germline, CDR1 SNHLY and CDR2 FYNNEI. V was pared by 7 bases and J by 4 bases, with 17 bases between. The CDR3 nucleotides are TGTGCCAGCAAGGAGGAGACAGGAACAAATCAGCCCCAGCATTTT. This encodes CASKEETGTNQPQHF.